Following are 29 T cell receptor beta chains from one sample sequenced in a study of prognosis after radiotherapy for stage I lung cancer. Two-round multiplex PCR amplified TCR beta CDR3 from genomic DNA. Primers were specific to each TRBV and TRBJ gene in first-round PCR. TCRdb called the multiplex PCR reads again in MiXCR, with one record for every CDR3 protein. The sample yields 30,000 to 40,000 distinct CDR3 sequences, about 31% seen once. Material: PBMCs, obtained before or after stereotactic body radiation therapy (not recorded which). The origin of the receptors is a donor over 45 with non-small cell lung cancer.

The chain links TRBV20-1 to TRBJ2-1; 7 positions match TRBD1. Unmatched junction bases numbered 12, after V lost 3 bases and J lost 10 bases. Germline CDR1 is DFQATT and CDR2 is SNEGSKA (reference sequence). The CDR3 spans 14 residues. CDR3 protein: CSASAPLGTAEQFF. The CDR3 DNA reads TGCAGTGCTAGTGCCCCCCTCGGGACAGCCGAGCAGTTCTTC.

This clonotype was detected many times. This rearrangement joins TRBV20-1 to TRBJ1-1; D unresolved. Germline V CDR1 and CDR2: DFQATT, SNEGSKA (reference sequence). Trimming took 1 base from V and 0 from J, leaving 6 bases between them. The CDR3 length is 13 residues. The CDR3: CSARAGMNTEAFF. The CDR3 DNA reads as TGCAGTGCTAGAGCTGGGATGAACACTGAAGCTTTCTTT.

This clonotype was recorded at least ten times. The V gene is TRBV20-1, the J gene TRBJ2-2; TRBD1 matches at 10 bases. Germline assignment: CDR1 DFQATT and CDR2 SNEGSKA (reference sequence). Unmatched junction bases numbered 3, after V lost 2 bases and J lost 3 bases. The CDR3 is 15 residues long. In DNA, the CDR3 is TGCAGTGCTAGACCCGGGACAGGGGACACCGGGGAGCTGTTTTTT. It codes for CSARPGTGDTGELFF.

This clonotype showed up many times. The chain uses TRBV7-8 and TRBJ1-2; 8 positions agree with TRBD1. The V segment lost 4 bases and the J segment 8 bases; nucleotides outside the gene matches: 6. The length of the CDR3 is 13 residues. The germline CDR1 and CDR2 sequences are SGHVS and FQNEAQ. The DNA of the CDR3 is TGTGCCAGCAGCTCGCTGACAGGGGACGGCTACACCTTC. Its protein is CASSSLTGDGYTF.

This clonotype has at least ten counts. The chain combines TRBV5-1 with TRBJ2-7; TRBD1 aligns across 12 bases. The ends lost 3 bases at V and 7 bases at J; junction bases unmatched: 5. Germline V lookup: CDR1 SGHRS, CDR2 YFSETQ. This CDR3 contains 14 residues. The CDR3: CASSSGQGAWEQYF. The CDR3 DNA sequence: TGCGCCAGCAGCTCGGGACAGGGGGCTTGGGAGCAGTACTTC.

The chain combines TRBV6-2 or TRBV6-3 with TRBJ1-5; weak D call: TRBD1 (6 bases). Germline loops: CDR1 MNHEY, CDR2 SVGEGT. CDR3 length: 15 amino acids. V was shortened by 5 bases and J by 7 bases, with 18 bases between the two germline ends. CDR3 residues: CASSHQGPKGQPQHF. DNA for the CDR3: TGTGCCAGCAGTCACCAGGGGCCGAAAGGGCAGCCCCAGCATTTT.

This clonotype was counted once. It differs at one base from a far larger clone, so likely a read error. V gene TRBV6-9 combines with J gene TRBJ2-7; no reliable D call. CDR3 length: 13 residues. Germline V gene lookup returns CDR1 MNHGY and CDR2 SVAAGI. CDR3 sequence (DNA): TGTACCAGCAGTTACAACCTAGCCTACGAGCAGTACTTC. This sequence encodes CTSSYNLAYEQYF.

The V call is TRBV6-2 or TRBV6-3, the J call TRBJ2-7; D is undetermined. The V and J ends lost 5 bases and 2 bases respectively, with 10 bases between them. The CDR3 contains 13 residues. Germline V CDR1 and CDR2: MNHEY, SVGEGT. CDR3 nucleotides: TGTGCCAGCAGTGAACTCGGAACCTACGAGCAGTACTTC. It codes for CASSELGTYEQYF.

For this clonotype: A much larger clone differs from this one at a single base, so this may be a read error. The chain carries TRBV6-2 or TRBV6-3 and TRBJ2-7, with a possible D match to TRBD2 (6 bases). The CDR3 is 14 amino acids. The ends were cut back, 5 bases at V and 2 bases at J, with 13 bases in the middle. Germline CDR1 reads MNHEY; CDR2 reads SVGEGT. CDR3 nucleotides: TGTGCCAGCAGTGAGCGGGTGCCCCCCTACGAGCAGTACTTC. Its translation: CASSERVPPYEQYF.

The rearrangement links TRBV20-1 to TRBJ2-1; 7 bases are shared with TRBD1. This CDR3 spans 13 amino acids. CDR1 and CDR2 (germline): DFQATT, SNEGSKA (reference sequence). Trimming cost V 3 bases and J 10 bases; bases outside gene matches: 9. CDR3 nucleotides: TGCAGTGCTAGTAAGGGGGCGGATGTCGAGCAGTTCTTC. It yields the protein CSASKGADVEQFF.

This clonotype showed up just a few times. The CDR3: CASSSPLGTALATNEKLFF. The CDR3 region has the DNA TGTGCCAGCAGCTCACCCCTCGGGACAGCCCTTGCAACTAATGAAAAACTGTTTTTT. This rearrangement joins TRBV3-1 to TRBJ1-4, with 7 bases matching TRBD1. CDR3 length equals 19 residues. J was trimmed by 0 bases and V by 5 bases; bases with no gene match: 15. The germline gives CDR1 LGHDT, CDR2 YNNKEL (reference sequence).

V is TRBV6-2 or TRBV6-3 and J is TRBJ2-5, with D tentatively TRBD2 (7 bases). V was shortened by 4 bases and J by 5 bases, with 11 bases between the two germline ends. Germline V gene sequence: CDR1 MNHEY, CDR2 SVGEGT. This CDR3 contains 13 residues. The DNA of the CDR3 is TGTGCCAGCAGTTCGGGGGGCCACGAGACCCAGTACTTC. Protein sequence: CASSSGGHETQYF.

This clonotype showed up many times. The chain uses TRBV7-3 and TRBJ2-3, with 8 bases aligning to TRBD1. The CDR3 has 13 amino acids. Germline V CDR1 and CDR2: SGHTA, FQGTGA. With V trimmed by 1 base and J by 9 bases, 3 bases remained unmatched. The CDR3 DNA follows: TGTGCCAGCAGCTTAATGGGGGACAGGACGCAGTATTTT. Translated, it gives CASSLMGDRTQYF.

This clonotype was seen ten or more times. The chain joins TRBV7-9 to TRBJ2-1; 8 bases are shared with TRBD2. CDR1 and CDR2 from the germline V gene are SEHNR and FQNEAQ (reference sequence). This CDR3 has 16 residues. J lost 5 bases, V lost 0 bases, and 6 bases had no gene match. The CDR3 protein is CASSLALSGAHNEQFF. The CDR3 nucleotides are TGTGCCAGCAGCTTAGCTCTTAGCGGGGCTCACAATGAGCAGTTCTTC.

At least ten counts were recorded for this clonotype. The CDR3 spells CASSYSGGAGTDTQYF. Here the CDR3 DNA reads TGTGCCAGCAGTTACTCGGGGGGGGCTGGCACAGATACGCAGTATTTT. The chain joins TRBV6-5 to TRBJ2-3; the D gene is possibly TRBD2 (7 bases). V lost 0 bases to trimming and J lost 1 base, with 11 bases between them. Per germline, CDR1 MNHEY and CDR2 SVGAGI. There are 16 residues in the CDR3.

On this clonotype: A much bigger clone sits one base away, suggesting this may be a read error. V and J are TRBV3-1 and TRBJ2-5; the match to TRBD2 covers 8 bases. V lost 7 bases and J lost 4; bases outside the gene matches: 14. The CDR3 runs 16 residues. The germline V gene has CDR1 LGHDT and CDR2 YNNKEL (reference sequence). The CDR3 nucleotides read TGTGCCAGCATTCCCCTGCGGGGGGCGAGGGGAGAGACCCAGTACTTC. It translates to CASIPLRGARGETQYF.

This clonotype occurred many times. This chain links TRBV9 with TRBJ2-7; D perhaps matches TRBD2 (5 bases). The CDR3 has 15 residues. Germline V lookup: CDR1 SGDLS, CDR2 YYNGEE. V dropped 4 bases and J dropped 3 bases, with 17 bases sitting between them. Written as DNA, the CDR3 is TGTGCCAGCAGCCCACGGATTGACGGAGGCTACGAGCAGTACTTC. It specifies CASSPRIDGGYEQYF.

This clonotype has just one count. The chain joins TRBV5-1 to TRBJ2-6; D unresolved. The germline V gene encodes CDR1 SGHRS and CDR2 YFSETQ. V was cut by 4 bases and J by 8 bases, with 10 bases left in between. The CDR3 runs 13 residues. The CDR3 is CASSGSGSNVLTF. The CDR3 bases are TGCGCCAGCAGCGGTTCTGGTTCCAACGTCCTGACTTTC.

This clonotype was detected many times. The chain has TRBV6-1 and TRBJ2-1; 9 bases align to TRBD1. The CDR3 is 15 amino acids. V lost 10 bases to trimming and J lost 7 bases; unmatched junction nucleotides: 14. Germline V lookup: CDR1 MNHNS, CDR2 SASEGT. In DNA, the CDR3 is TGTGCCACCAGGGGTAGGACAGGGGACGGGAATGAGCAGTTCTTC. Translation gives CATRGRTGDGNEQFF.

This clonotype was counted at least ten times. This sequence joins TRBV4-1 and TRBJ2-6; the match to TRBD1 covers 12 bases. Germline CDR1 reads MGHRA; CDR2 reads YSYEKL. The CDR3 extends over 19 amino acids. Trimming cost V 2 bases and J 2 bases; bases outside gene matches: 7. The CDR3 here is CASSQPRDRGLPGANVLTF. The DNA of the CDR3 is TGCGCCAGCAGCCAACCCCGGGACAGGGGGCTTCCTGGGGCCAACGTCCTGACTTTC.

In this sample, this clonotype turned up many times. The chain has TRBV20-1 and TRBJ1-5; no clear D gene. The V gene's germline CDR1 is DFQATT and CDR2 SNEGSKA (reference sequence). The V end lost 0 bases, the J end lost 7 bases, and 16 bases lay between the germline ends. The CDR3 spans 15 residues. CDR3 bases: TGCAGTGCTAGAGATCGCGGCGGGGTTGACCAGCCCCAGCATTTT. This sequence encodes CSARDRGGVDQPQHF.

This clonotype was counted at least ten times. The V call is TRBV28, the J call TRBJ2-3, with TRBD1 matching 7 bases. The ends lost 5 bases at V and 5 bases at J; junction bases unmatched: 7. Germline V lookup: CDR1 MDHEN, CDR2 SYDVKM. The CDR3 runs to 14 residues. CDR3 loop: CASSRQGLGDTQYF. The CDR3, as DNA: TGTGCCAGCAGTCGACAGGGTCTGGGAGATACGCAGTATTTT.

This clonotype has a count of ten or more. The chain is built from TRBV25-1 and TRBJ1-3; the D is unclear. Germline CDR1 and CDR2: MGHDK and SYGVNS. This CDR3 region has 15 residues. V was clipped by 4 bases and J by 0 bases, with 10 bases between them. CDR3 DNA: TGTGCCAGCAGTGGGGGTGACCTCTCTGGAAACACCATATATTTT. As protein: CASSGGDLSGNTIYF. The complete variable domain, with remaining parts taken from reference TRBV25-1 and TRBJ1-3, reads EADIYQTPRYLVIGTGKKITLECSQTMGHDKMYWYQQDPGMELHLIHYSYGVNSTEKGDLSSESTVSRIRTEHFPLTLESARPSHTSQYLCASSGGDLSGNTIYFGEGSWLTVV.

This clonotype came up many times. The rearrangement links TRBV15 to TRBJ1-2; no reliable D call. V shed 3 bases and J shed 5 bases, with 4 bases lying between them. The CDR3 totals 11 residues. Germline CDR1 is LNHNV and CDR2 is YYDKDF (reference sequence). The CDR3 bases are TGTGCCACCAGCAGCAATTATGGCTACACCTTC. It encodes CATSSNYGYTF.

Ten or more counts support this clonotype. This CDR3 is CSARGEGSWRPGELFF. For the CDR3, the DNA is TGCAGTGCTAGAGGGGAAGGGAGTTGGAGGCCCGGGGAGCTGTTTTTT. The gene calls are TRBV20-1 and TRBJ2-2; perhaps TRBD2 as D (5 bases). Germline V gene lookup returns CDR1 DFQATT and CDR2 SNEGSKA (reference sequence). Trimming cost V 1 base and J 6 bases, with 18 bases left between them. This CDR3 spans 16 amino acids.

The gene calls are TRBV7-8 and TRBJ1-2; D not resolved. The CDR3 spans 13 residues. Looked up from germline, CDR1 is SGHVS and CDR2 is FQNEAQ. Trimming removed 1 base from V and 5 bases from J, with 8 bases in between. DNA of the CDR3: TGTGCCAGCAGCTTAGGGGTCGGGTATGGCTACACCTTC. Translation gives CASSLGVGYGYTF.

This clonotype was counted many times. The chain combines TRBV20-1 with TRBJ2-7; 7 nucleotides align to TRBD1. Losses at the gene ends were 3 bases for V and 0 bases for J; bases not matched to a gene: 5. Germline-derived CDR1 and CDR2 are DFQATT and SNEGSKA (reference sequence). The CDR3 is made up of 14 amino acids. The chain's CDR3 is CSASGRGSSYEQYF. CDR3 DNA sequence: TGCAGTGCTAGCGGCAGGGGGAGCTCCTACGAGCAGTACTTC.

The gene calls are TRBV29-1 and TRBJ2-1; possibly TRBD1 for D (5 bases). CDR3 length: 11 amino acids. Between the trimmed V and J ends, which lost 4 bases and 8 bases, there was a span of 9 bases. Germline loops: CDR1 SQVTM, CDR2 ANQGSEA. CDR3 DNA sequence: TGCAGCGTTGCCAGGGTAGATGAGCAGTTCTTC. Its protein product is CSVARVDEQFF.

This rearrangement joins TRBV28 to TRBJ1-2; TRBD1 agrees at 8 bases. The germline V gene has CDR1 MDHEN and CDR2 SYDVKM. This CDR3 spans 13 amino acids. After removal of 5 bases from V and 9 bases from J, the junction contained 8 bases not matched to a gene. The CDR3 DNA reads TGTGCCAGCAGTCTGGGCAGGGGGCCTTGCTACACCTTC. Its translation is CASSLGRGPCYTF.